The next 22 T cell receptor beta chains were all read from a single sample in a study of cytomegalovirus exposure and HLA in healthy donors. Some clones are missing from TCRdb's copy, which holds only in-frame ones; the method was immunoSEQ multiplex PCR. The sample holds around 200,000 clones, about 81% seen once. Sample: PBMCs. These receptor sequences come from a woman in her twenties or thirties in good health and CMV-seronegative.

This sequence joins TRBV7-9 and TRBJ1-5; the match to TRBD1 covers 10 bases. Germline V gene lookup returns CDR1 SEHNR and CDR2 FQNEAQ (reference sequence). The J segment lost 6 bases and the V segment lost 0 bases, leaving 2 bases of the junction unmatched. This CDR3 has 15 residues. CDR3 region: CASSLAGQGSQPQHF. CDR3 nucleotides: TGTGCCAGCAGCTTAGCGGGACAGGGGAGTCAGCCCCAGCATTTT.

The chain employs TRBV2 and TRBJ1-1; possible D gene TRBD1, 5 bases. This CDR3 has 13 residues. CDR1 and CDR2 (germline): SNHLY, FYNNEI. V lost 7 bases and J 4 bases, leaving 13 bases between the germline ends. CDR3 sequence: CASTKTRGTEAFF. CDR3 bases: TGTGCCAGCACCAAAACAAGGGGCACTGAAGCTTTCTTT.

The chain couples TRBV30 to TRBJ2-1; a weak D match, TRBD2 (5 bases). Germline CDR1 GTSNPN, CDR2 SVGIG (reference sequence). V lost 2 bases and J 2 bases, leaving 10 bases between the germline ends. This CDR3 is 14 amino acids long. The CDR3 DNA reads TGTGCCTGGAGTTTCGGGGTGACCTACAATGAGCAGTTCTTC. It yields the protein CAWSFGVTYNEQFF.

J is TRBJ2-7 and V is TRBV11-2, with 7 bases fitting TRBD1. This CDR3 spans 13 amino acids. Trimming took 4 bases from V and 4 from J; bases not matched to a gene: 4. Per germline, CDR1 SGHAT and CDR2 FQNNGV. The CDR3 DNA follows: TGTGCCAGCAGCTCCGGGACAGATTACGAGCAGTACTTC. Encoded protein: CASSSGTDYEQYF.

The CDR3: CASSPAQGEYEQYF. The CDR3 nucleotides read TGTGCCAGCTCACCAGCACAGGGGGAGTACGAGCAGTACTTC. The chain employs TRBV18 and TRBJ2-7; TRBD1 matches 8 bases. With V trimmed by 2 bases and J by 4 bases, 4 bases remained unmatched. The germline CDR1 and CDR2 sequences are KGHSH and LQKENI. The CDR3 loop spans 14 amino acids.

V and J are TRBV5-1 and TRBJ2-7, with a tentative D call TRBD2 (5 bases). Germline CDR1 SGHRS, CDR2 YFSETQ. CDR3 length equals 14 residues. Trimming removed 4 bases at V and 2 bases at J, with 13 bases between. The CDR3, as DNA: TGCGCCAGCAGCGAGGAGGTTCTGGCCTACGAGCAGTACTTC. Its translation: CASSEEVLAYEQYF. Full variable domain (missing parts from reference TRBV5-1 and TRBJ2-7): KAGVTQTPRYLIKTRGQQVTLSCSPISGHRSVSWYQQTPGQGLQFLFEYFSETQRNKGNFPGRFSGRQFSNSRSEMNVSTLELGDSALYLCASSEEVLAYEQYFGPGTRLTVT.

The rearrangement joins TRBV19 to TRBJ1-4, with no clear D. Trimming left V 7 bases short and J 5 bases short, with 14 bases between. This CDR3 is 14 amino acids long. Germline loops: CDR1 LNHDA, CDR2 SQIVND (reference sequence). The CDR3 protein is CASKGPSGNEKLFF. The CDR3, as DNA: TGTGCCAGTAAGGGCCCCAGCGGAAATGAAAAACTGTTTTTT.

The gene calls are TRBV25-1 and TRBJ2-7; D gene ambiguous. This CDR3 is 14 amino acids long. Trimming left V 6 bases short and J 5 bases short, with 17 bases between. Germline CDR1 and CDR2: MGHDK and SYGVNS. CDR3 nucleotides: TGTGCCAGCAGGCCGGGTCTTCCGTCCAACGAGCAGTACTTC. Protein: CASRPGLPSNEQYF.

This chain's CDR3 is CASSFGLISGNTIYF. CDR3 coding DNA: TGTGCCAGCAGCTTTGGACTCATCTCTGGAAACACCATATATTTT. The chain recombines TRBV11-2 with TRBJ1-3; no definite D call. Germline CDR1 reads SGHAT; CDR2 reads FQNNGV. The CDR3 extends over 15 amino acids. Trimming took 3 bases from V and 0 from J, leaving 9 bases between them.

The chain joins TRBV4-1 to TRBJ1-1, with D hard to call. V gave up 1 base and J gave up 0 bases, with 6 bases separating them. The germline gives CDR1 MGHRA, CDR2 YSYEKL. The CDR3 runs to 14 residues. The CDR3 nucleotides read TGCGCCAGCAGCCAAGGACACCTGAACACTGAAGCTTTCTTT. Protein product: CASSQGHLNTEAFF.

The chain combines TRBV19 with TRBJ1-2; tentative D call: TRBD1 (6 bases). This CDR3 comprises 12 residues. Trimming took 10 bases from V and 4 from J, leaving 13 bases between them. Germline values: CDR1 LNHDA, CDR2 SQIVND (reference sequence). The CDR3 is CATIGQRYGYTF. The CDR3 coding sequence is TGTGCCACCATAGGACAGCGCTATGGCTACACCTTC.

This clone is a singleton in its sample. V gene TRBV21-1 combines with J gene TRBJ2-3; no check of the table's D call, TRBD1, against the DNA was made. TRBV21-1 is marked as a pseudogene. The length of the CDR3 is 18 residues. CDR3 DNA: TGTGCCAGCAACACCCTCCTTTGGGGACAGGGGATGTCAGATACGCAGTATTTT. This gives the protein CASNTLLWGQGMSDTQYF.

The chain has TRBV9 and TRBJ2-1; TRBD2 is a possible D gene (6 bases). V was pared by 3 bases and J by 0 bases, with 13 bases between. CDR1 is SGDLS, CDR2 YYNGEE, per germline. The CDR3 is 16 residues long. CDR3 in amino acids: CASSGGLLSSYNEQFF. The CDR3 region has the DNA TGTGCCAGCAGCGGGGGACTGCTCAGCTCCTACAATGAGCAGTTCTTC.

The chain is built from TRBV29-1 and TRBJ1-1; D possibly corresponds to TRBD1 (6 bases). V was trimmed by 5 bases and J by 1 base, leaving 14 bases between them. The CDR3 spans 14 residues. Germline V gene lookup returns CDR1 SQVTM and CDR2 ANQGSEA. The CDR3 loop reads CSVTTGTSNTEAFF. The CDR3 nucleotides are TGCAGCGTTACCACAGGGACCTCGAACACTGAAGCTTTCTTT.

The V and J genes are TRBV5-6 and TRBJ1-6; TRBD1 is a possible D gene (6 bases). Trimming cost V 0 bases and J 4 bases, with 11 bases left between them. Germline lookup yields CDR1 SGHDT and CDR2 YYEEEE. The CDR3 is 16 amino acids. CDR3 sequence reads: CASSLGGGPYNSPLHF. The CDR3 nucleotides read TGTGCCAGCAGCTTGGGTGGGGGCCCTTATAATTCACCCCTCCACTTT.

V is TRBV19 and J is TRBJ2-7; D might be TRBD2 (7 bases). The CDR3 runs to 15 residues. The germline V and J ends were trimmed by 3 bases and 0 bases, with 12 bases remaining between them. Germline CDR1 is LNHDA and CDR2 is SQIVND (reference sequence). This CDR3 reads CASSIGGGSSYEQYF. The CDR3 region has the DNA TGTGCCAGTAGTATCGGCGGGGGCAGCTCCTACGAGCAGTACTTC.

The chain uses TRBV5-1 and TRBJ2-1; weak D call: TRBD1 (5 bases). The germline V and J ends were trimmed by 4 bases and 7 bases, with 15 bases remaining between them. Germline assignment: CDR1 SGHRS and CDR2 YFSETQ. CDR3 size: 14 residues. The DNA of the CDR3 is TGCGCCAGCAGCCGGATAGGGGAAGGGAATGAGCAGTTCTTC. Translating gives CASSRIGEGNEQFF.

This clone showed up just a few times. The V gene is TRBV27, the J gene TRBJ1-4, with D tentatively TRBD1 (6 bases). The CDR3 is 12 amino acids. Germline values: CDR1 MNHEY, CDR2 SMNVEV (reference sequence). V was clipped by 6 bases and J by 8 bases, with 10 bases between them. The CDR3 protein is CASSRGDEKLFF. The CDR3 nucleotides are TGTGCCAGCAGCAGGGGTGACGAAAAACTGTTTTTT.

J is TRBJ2-5 and V is TRBV7-9; 15 bases fit TRBD2. V dropped 5 bases and J dropped 5; count of bases not matched to a gene: 12. CDR1 SEHNR and CDR2 FQNEAQ come from the germline V gene (reference sequence). The CDR3 spans 18 residues. CDR3 DNA: TGTGCCAGCAGCCGAACCGGGACTAGCGGGAGGTTGGCGGAGACCCAGTACTTC. Amino acids: CASSRTGTSGRLAETQYF.

The chain combines TRBV6-5 with TRBJ2-5; TRBD1 matches at 7 bases. V was pared by 5 bases and J by 6 bases, with 6 bases of the junction left unmatched. The CDR3 is made up of 13 amino acids. The V gene's germline CDR1 is MNHEY and CDR2 SVGAGI. The CDR3 is CASSPPTGQTQYF. CDR3 nucleotides: TGTGCCAGCAGTCCGCCGACAGGGCAGACCCAGTACTTC.

The chain combines TRBV30 with TRBJ1-6, with D unresolved. Germline loops: CDR1 GTSNPN, CDR2 SVGIG (reference sequence). Trimming pared 4 bases from V and 12 bases from J, leaving 19 bases between. CDR3 length equals 14 residues. The CDR3 DNA reads as TGTGCCTGGACTTTCACCCCGACGGCGGTACCCCTCCACTTT. It codes for CAWTFTPTAVPLHF.

This clone has only a few counts. The chain employs TRBV2 and TRBJ1-5; 7 nucleotides line up with TRBD1. J lost 4 bases, V lost 6 bases, and 9 bases had no gene match. Per germline, CDR1 SNHLY and CDR2 FYNNEI. CDR3 length: 15 amino acids. CDR3 DNA sequence: TGTGCCAGCAGGGACAGGAGCACCAGAAATCAGCCCCAGCATTTT. It encodes CASRDRSTRNQPQHF.